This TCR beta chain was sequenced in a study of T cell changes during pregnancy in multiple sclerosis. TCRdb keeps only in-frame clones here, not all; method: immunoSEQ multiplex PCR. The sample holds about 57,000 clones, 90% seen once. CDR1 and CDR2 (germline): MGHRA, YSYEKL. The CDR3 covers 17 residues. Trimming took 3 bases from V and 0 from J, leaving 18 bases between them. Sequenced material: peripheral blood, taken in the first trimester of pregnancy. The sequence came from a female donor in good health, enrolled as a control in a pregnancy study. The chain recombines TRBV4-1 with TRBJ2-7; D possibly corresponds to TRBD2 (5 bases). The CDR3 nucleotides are TGCGCCAGCAGCCAGGCCCGTGGAGGATTCCACTCCTACGAGCAGTACTTC. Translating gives CASSQARGGFHSYEQYF.